The clone carrying this T cell receptor beta chain was counted ten times or more. This specimen comes from a study of T cells in Graves' hyperthyroidism and ophthalmopathy. Amplified TCR beta CDR3 regions derived from RNA transcripts. Carried out on the TCR CDR3, a first-round RT-PCR used the HTBI primer set. TCRdb reprocessed the multiplex PCR reads via MiXCR and lists one record per CDR3 protein. The sample holds a few hundred thousand distinct CDR3 sequences, about half seen once. The specimen sequenced was peripheral blood or thyroid tissue (not recorded which). This receptor was identified in a woman under 30 with Graves' hyperthyroidism.

The CDR3 DNA follows: TGTGCCAGCAGCTTAAACAGGGGAGAGACCCAGTACTTC. Translated: CASSLNRGETQYF. The chain links TRBV7-2 to TRBJ2-5; 7 bases match TRBD1. Germline CDR1 reads SGHTA; CDR2 reads FQGNSA. Trimming removed 2 bases from V and 4 bases from J; junction bases left unmatched: 1. The CDR3 is made up of 13 amino acids.